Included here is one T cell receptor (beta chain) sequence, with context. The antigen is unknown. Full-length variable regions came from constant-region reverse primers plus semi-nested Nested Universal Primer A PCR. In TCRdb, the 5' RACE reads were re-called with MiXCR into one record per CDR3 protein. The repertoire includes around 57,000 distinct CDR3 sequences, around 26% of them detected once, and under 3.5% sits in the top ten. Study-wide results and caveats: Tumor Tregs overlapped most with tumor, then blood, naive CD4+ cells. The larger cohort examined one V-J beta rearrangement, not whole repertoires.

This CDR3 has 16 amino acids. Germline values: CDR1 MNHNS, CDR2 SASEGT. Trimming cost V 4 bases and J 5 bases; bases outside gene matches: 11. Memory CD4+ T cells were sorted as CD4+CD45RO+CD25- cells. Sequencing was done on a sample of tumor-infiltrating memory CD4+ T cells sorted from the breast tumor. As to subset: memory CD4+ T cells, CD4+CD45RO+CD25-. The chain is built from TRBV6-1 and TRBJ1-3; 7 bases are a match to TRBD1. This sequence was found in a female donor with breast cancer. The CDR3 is CASSGQGDARRNTIYF. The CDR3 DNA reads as TGTGCCAGCAGTGGCCAGGGGGACGCCCGCCGAAACACCATATATTTT.